This T cell receptor (beta chain) emerged from a study of post-analysis software for immune sequencing data. On the study more broadly: Relapsing-remitting, secondary progressive and progressive-relapsing forms made up the multiple sclerosis disease courses.

Unique molecular identifiers were built into the TCR beta cDNA libraries. Starting from approximately 0.95 to 9.8 million T cells, the study yielded about half a million cDNA molecules. TCRdb reprocessed the PCR reads with MiXCR, giving one entry per CDR3 protein. The data show about 570,000 distinct CDR3 sequences, with roughly 34% seen just once and around 6% held by the top ten. Overall study findings and caveats: Clustering by F measure revealed strong co-clustering among samples prepared together in one batch. The study found significantly lower normalized Chao1 diversity in multiple sclerosis patients than in controls. Relative to controls, patients had about 5 TRBV segments at higher frequency, with TRBV5-6, TRBV5-1 and TRBV20-1 among these.

The CDR3 has 14 amino acids. The germline V gene encodes CDR1 DFQATT and CDR2 SNEGSKA (reference sequence). Unmatched junction bases numbered 12, after V lost 5 bases and J lost 6 bases. A word on this clonotype: Its specificity is not known. Because the CDR3 is missing its conserved closing phenylalanine or tryptophan, this is likely a read error.

This receptor was obtained from a girl under 18 with multiple sclerosis. Input material: blood. The chain combines TRBV20-1 with TRBJ1-2; 7 nucleotides agree with TRBD1. The CDR3 loop reads CSAGRDRLENGYTS. The CDR3 nucleotides read TGCAGTGCTGGTAGGGACAGACTTGAGAATGGCTACACCTCC.